This TCR beta chain was found in a study of control samples from healthy donors and cancer patients. Germline CDR1 is SGHDT and CDR2 is YYEEEE. This CDR3 region has 14 residues. V was clipped by 2 bases and J by 6 bases, with 12 bases between them. Data came from immunoSEQ multiplex PCR; TCRdb stores just in-frame clones and leaves some out. Found here are about 51,000 clones, 80% of them singletons; the top ten hold 10%. The TCR sequence derives from a man aged 70-80 years in good health. The sequencing input was blood. V is TRBV5-6 and J is TRBJ1-5; possible D gene TRBD1, 6 bases. CDR3 sequence: CASSLGGAVQPQHF. The DNA of the CDR3 is TGTGCCAGCAGCTTAGGGGGGGCGGTTCAGCCCCAGCATTTT.